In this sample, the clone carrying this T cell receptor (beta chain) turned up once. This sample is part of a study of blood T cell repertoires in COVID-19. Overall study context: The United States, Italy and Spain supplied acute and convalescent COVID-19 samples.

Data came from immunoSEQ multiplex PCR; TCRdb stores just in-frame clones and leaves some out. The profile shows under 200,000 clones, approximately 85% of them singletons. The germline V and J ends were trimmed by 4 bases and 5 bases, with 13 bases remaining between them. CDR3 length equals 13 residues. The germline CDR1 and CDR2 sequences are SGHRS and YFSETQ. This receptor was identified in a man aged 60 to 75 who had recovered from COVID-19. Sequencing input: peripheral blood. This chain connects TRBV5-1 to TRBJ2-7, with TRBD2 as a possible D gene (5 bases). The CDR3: CASSELRGNEQYF. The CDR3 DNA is TGCGCCAGCAGCGAGCTCCGAGGGAACGAGCAGTACTTC.